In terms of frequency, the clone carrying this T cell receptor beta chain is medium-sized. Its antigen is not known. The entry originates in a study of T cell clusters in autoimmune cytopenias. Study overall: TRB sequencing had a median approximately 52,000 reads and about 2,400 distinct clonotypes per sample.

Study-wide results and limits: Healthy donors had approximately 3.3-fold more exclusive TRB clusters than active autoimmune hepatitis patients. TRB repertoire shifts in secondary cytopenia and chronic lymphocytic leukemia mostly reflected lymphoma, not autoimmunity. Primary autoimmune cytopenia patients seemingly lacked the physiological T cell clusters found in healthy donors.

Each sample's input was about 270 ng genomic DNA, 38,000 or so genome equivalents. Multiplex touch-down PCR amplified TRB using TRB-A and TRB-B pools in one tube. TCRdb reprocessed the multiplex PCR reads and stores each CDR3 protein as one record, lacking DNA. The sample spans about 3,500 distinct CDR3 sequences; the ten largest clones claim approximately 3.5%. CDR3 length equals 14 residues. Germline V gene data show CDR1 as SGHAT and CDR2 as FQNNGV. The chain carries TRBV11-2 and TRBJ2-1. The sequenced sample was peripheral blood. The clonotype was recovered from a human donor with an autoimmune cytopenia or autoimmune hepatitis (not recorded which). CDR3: CASSFRGSYNEQFF.